Below, one T cell receptor beta chain is given with its context. Its antigen is unidentified. CDR3 length: 16 residues. The sample belongs to a study of CXCR3-negative and CXCR3-positive naive CD8 T cells. Among CD8+ T cells, naive ones were CD45RO-CCR7+CD27+CD95-. Study-wide results and caveats: Memory CD8+ cells showed much lower diversity, while both naive subsets were comparably high. Compared with CXCR3-negative naive cells, CXCR3-positive naive cells showed more hydrophobic TRB CDR3s.

It was by 5' RACE with UMI labels that the TRB cDNA libraries were prepared. TCRdb processed the 5' RACE reads again and assigns one entry to each CDR3 protein, with no DNA. This sample's table has tens of thousands of distinct CDR3 sequences. The clonotype originates from a human donor in good health. Some clones in this sample may be carry-over from other donors' samples. V and J are TRBV12-3 or TRBV12-4 and TRBJ1-2; the D call from TCRdb, TRBD1, cannot be confirmed without DNA. The specimen was naive CXCR3- CD8+ T cells from blood. This sample's subset: CD45RO-CCR7+CD27+CD95- naive CD8+ T cells lacking CXCR3 (TNR3-). The CDR3 sequence: CASSPLAISYFYGYTF.